The 17 T cell receptor beta chains below were found in one sample sequenced in a study of cytomegalovirus exposure and HLA in healthy donors. Method: immunoSEQ multiplex PCR; TCRdb's copy keeps in-frame clones and lacks some. The data contain about 110,000 clones, around 89% of them singletons. The sequenced material came from PBMCs. These TCRs come from a woman under 30 in good health and CMV-seropositive.

J is TRBJ2-3 and V is TRBV7-3, with a possible D match to TRBD2 (5 bases). Germline V gives CDR1 SGHTA, CDR2 FQGTGA. The CDR3 consists of 13 residues. Trimming cost V 3 bases and J 6 bases, with 10 bases left between them. CDR3 amino acids: CASSLDFWDTQYF. The CDR3 DNA is TGTGCCAGCAGCTTGGACTTTTGGGATACGCAGTATTTT.

The gene calls are TRBV9 and TRBJ2-1; possible D gene TRBD2, 6 bases. Germline CDR1 reads SGDLS; CDR2 reads YYNGEE. The CDR3 is 16 amino acids. V gave up 0 bases and J gave up 10 bases, with 20 bases separating them. The CDR3 spells CASSVVSGGAGEEQFF. The DNA for the CDR3 is TGTGCCAGCAGCGTAGTGTCCGGCGGGGCAGGAGAAGAGCAGTTCTTC.

The rearrangement uses TRBV1 and TRBJ2-1; no check of the table's D call, TRBD2, against the DNA was made. TRBV1 is a pseudogene segment. The CDR3 contains 17 residues. CDR3 DNA: TGCACCAGCAGCCGGGGGGGACCGACTAGCGGGGGGCATGAGCAGTTCTTC. Translated: CTSSRGGPTSGGHEQFF.

This chain links TRBV25-1 with TRBJ2-7; D is possibly TRBD1 (6 bases). Germline CDR1 and CDR2: MGHDK and SYGVNS. The CDR3 has 15 residues. Between the trimmed V and J ends, which lost 4 bases and 4 bases, there was a span of 17 bases. The CDR3 bases are TGTGCCAGCAGTGTCCCCTCGGGACAAATTTACGAGCAGTACTTC. It yields the protein CASSVPSGQIYEQYF.

The genes are TRBV28 and TRBJ2-6; 11 bases match TRBD1. The length of the CDR3 is 18 residues. V lost 4 bases and J lost 0; bases outside the gene matches: 5. Germline V gene lookup returns CDR1 MDHEN and CDR2 SYDVKM. DNA for the CDR3: TGTGCCAGCAGTTGGGACAGGGGGTCTTACTCTGGGGCCAACGTCCTGACTTTC. Its protein is CASSWDRGSYSGANVLTF.

In this sample, this clone turned up once. This sequence joins TRBV19 and TRBJ1-5, with 7 bases that match TRBD1. Trimming cost V 6 bases and J 6 bases; bases outside gene matches: 5. CDR1 is LNHDA and CDR2 is SQIVND in the germline V gene (reference sequence). The CDR3 runs 13 residues. For the CDR3, the DNA is TGTGCCAGTAGACGGGACAGCGCTCAGCCCCAGCATTTT. Its translation: CASRRDSAQPQHF.

CDR3 sequence reads: CASSSPDRSASGYTF. The CDR3, as DNA: TGTGCCAGCAGCTCACCGGACAGGTCTGCTTCGGGCTACACCTTC. V and J are TRBV7-9 and TRBJ1-2; 7 bases align to TRBD1. The CDR3 runs to 15 residues. V lost 4 bases to trimming and J lost 8 bases; unmatched junction nucleotides: 13. CDR1 is SEHNR, CDR2 FQNEAQ, per germline (reference sequence).

This clone has only a few counts. This rearrangement joins TRBV6-6 to TRBJ2-1; TRBD1 is a possible D gene (7 bases). V was trimmed by 2 bases and J by 4 bases, leaving 15 bases between them. The CDR3 contains 16 residues. CDR1 is MNHNY and CDR2 is SVGAGI in the germline V gene (reference sequence). The CDR3 DNA reads as TGTGCCAGCAGTTACCCCAGGGGGGAGAAATACAATGAGCAGTTCTTC. Translated, it gives CASSYPRGEKYNEQFF.

This chain connects TRBV12-5 to TRBJ2-2; possible D gene TRBD1, 6 bases. V lost 5 bases and J lost 4, with 14 bases in between. This CDR3 comprises 15 residues. The germline V gene has CDR1 LGHNT and CDR2 FRNRAP. CDR3 in DNA: TGTGCTAGTGGTCCCGGACAGACCTCCACCGGGGAGCTGTTTTTT. Translating it yields CASGPGQTSTGELFF.

The chain uses TRBV6-5 and TRBJ1-3; perhaps TRBD1 as D (5 bases). Trimming took off 5 bases at V and 0 bases at J, with 11 bases between the two ends. The CDR3 runs to 15 residues. The germline V gene encodes CDR1 MNHEY and CDR2 SVGAGI. CDR3 residues: CASSIGGSSGNTIYF. CDR3 sequence (DNA): TGTGCCAGCAGTATCGGGGGGAGCTCTGGAAACACCATATATTTT.

J is TRBJ2-2 and V is TRBV7-2, with a possible D match to TRBD1 (6 bases). Germline-derived CDR1 and CDR2 are SGHTA and FQGNSA. Trimming took 5 bases from V and 1 from J, leaving 17 bases between them. The CDR3 is 17 residues long. CDR3 bases: TGTGCCAGCAGCCCGCAGGGACACCTTAAGAACACCGGGGAGCTGTTTTTT. This sequence encodes CASSPQGHLKNTGELFF.

J is TRBJ2-4 and V is TRBV28, with D possibly TRBD2 on 6 matching bases. Germline V gene data show CDR1 as MDHEN and CDR2 as SYDVKM. This CDR3 is 16 amino acids long. Between the trimmed V and J ends, which lost 4 bases and 6 bases, there was a span of 19 bases. Here the CDR3 reads CASSSSDYPKANIQYF. DNA for the CDR3: TGTGCCAGCAGTTCCTCGGACTATCCTAAGGCAAACATTCAGTACTTC.

This clone was seen more than once but under ten times. The chain joins TRBV15 to TRBJ2-2; no definite D call. The CDR3 totals 13 residues. V gave up 5 bases and J gave up 2 bases, with 6 bases separating them. Germline values: CDR1 LNHNV, CDR2 YYDKDF (reference sequence). CDR3 bases: TGTGCCACCAGCCGCTATAACACCGGGGAGCTGTTTTTT. Residues: CATSRYNTGELFF.

The chain recombines TRBV27 with TRBJ2-7; 7 nucleotides align to TRBD1. V shed 0 bases and J 4 bases; nucleotides not matched to a gene: 9. Germline V lookup: CDR1 MNHEY, CDR2 SMNVEV (reference sequence). This CDR3 has 16 amino acids. The CDR3 loop reads CASSLSTAGRGYEQYF. Written as DNA, the CDR3 is TGTGCCAGCAGTTTATCGACTGCCGGCAGGGGGTACGAGCAGTACTTC.

The sample holds one count of this clone. The V and J genes are TRBV28 and TRBJ2-3; D not certain. CDR3 length: 13 amino acids. Germline V gene data show CDR1 as MDHEN and CDR2 as SYDVKM. V lost 7 bases, J lost 2 bases, and 10 bases lay in between. CDR3 sequence: CASTPRSTDTQYF. In DNA, the CDR3 is TGTGCCAGCACCCCGAGGTCCACAGATACGCAGTATTTT. The full variable domain, in which reference TRBV28 and TRBJ2-3 provide the parts outside the CDR3, is DVKVTQSSRYLVKRTGEKVFLECVQDMDHENMFWYRQDPGLGLRLIYFSYDVKMKEKGDIPEGYSVSREKKERFSLILESASTNQTSMYLCASTPRSTDTQYFGPGTRLTVL.

This clone occurred once. The V call is TRBV19, the J call TRBJ1-5; TRBD1 matches 8 bases. Germline CDR1 reads LNHDA; CDR2 reads SQIVND (reference sequence). Trimming at V came to 7 bases and at J to 2 bases, leaving 10 bases not matched to a gene. CDR3 length: 16 residues. The CDR3 DNA sequence: TGTGCCAGTACCCCAGGACAGGGTGGTGGCAATCAGCCCCAGCATTTT. It encodes CASTPGQGGGNQPQHF.

This clone appeared a few times. J is TRBJ1-1 and V is TRBV11-2; D remains unclear. Germline CDR1 SGHAT, CDR2 FQNNGV. CDR3 length: 11 amino acids. V lost 6 bases and J 3 bases, leaving 5 bases between the germline ends. CDR3 loop: CASRIDTEAFF. The CDR3 DNA follows: TGTGCCAGCAGAATCGACACTGAAGCTTTCTTT.